This TCR beta chain is drawn from a study of blood T cells in healthy people across ages. Study-wide context: Per every two T cells, about one barcoded beta molecule was captured by template switching. Whole-study results and caveats: Diversity of TCR beta correlated strongly with naive T cell percentage.

Together with a sample-barcoded 5' primer, a J-beta primer mix was included in a second PCR lasting about 6 to 11 cycles. Each CDR3 protein is one row after TCRdb ran MiXCR on the 5' RACE reads. The sample yields about 1 million distinct CDR3 sequences, 45% seen once. Healthy Russian Caucasian donors spanned ages roughly 6 to 90 years. This clonotype was seen only a few times. Its specificity is unknown. CDR1 and CDR2 (germline): WNHNN, SYGVQD (reference sequence). This CDR3 is built from 14 residues. The V end was cut by 2 bases, the J end by 6 bases, with 11 bases between. The chain joins TRBV10-1 to TRBJ2-1, with D maybe TRBD1 (6 bases). Sample: blood. The receptor was derived from a woman between 55 and 75 years old in good health. The CDR3 DNA follows: TGCGCCAGCAGTGAGACAGGGCTCGGCAATGAGCAGTTCTTC. This gives the protein CASSETGLGNEQFF.